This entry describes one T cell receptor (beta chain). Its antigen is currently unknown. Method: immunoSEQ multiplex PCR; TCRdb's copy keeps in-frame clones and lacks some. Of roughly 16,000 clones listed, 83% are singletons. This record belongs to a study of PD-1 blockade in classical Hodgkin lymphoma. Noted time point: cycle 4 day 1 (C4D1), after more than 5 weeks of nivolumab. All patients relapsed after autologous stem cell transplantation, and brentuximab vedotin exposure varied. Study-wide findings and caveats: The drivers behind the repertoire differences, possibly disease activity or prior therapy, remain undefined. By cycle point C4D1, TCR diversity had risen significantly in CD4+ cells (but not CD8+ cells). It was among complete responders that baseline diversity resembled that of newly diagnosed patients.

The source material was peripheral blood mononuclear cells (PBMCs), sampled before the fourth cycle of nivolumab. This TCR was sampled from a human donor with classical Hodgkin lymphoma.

CDR3 amino acids: CASSATSGGAREQYF. CDR3 sequence (DNA): TGCGCCAGCAGCGCGACTAGCGGGGGGGCGAGGGAGCAGTACTTC. V usage is TRBV5-1 and J usage is TRBJ2-7; 14 bases agree with TRBD2. The V gene end was trimmed by 4 bases and the J gene end by 7 bases; junction bases not matched to a gene: 7. This CDR3 contains 15 residues. Germline assignment: CDR1 SGHRS and CDR2 YFSETQ.